The clone carrying this TCR beta chain was detected once. Antigen: not known. The data derive from a study of long-term antiretroviral therapy in people with HIV. Overall study context: Some samples came about a decade before the 2015 immediate-ART recommendation, and these were the earliest. Findings of the study overall: No data on ART adherence, viral resistance or therapy changes.

Sequencing used immunoSEQ v3.0 at survey level. Each sample had sequencing targeting about 40,000-55,000 T-cell genomes. This table comes from immunoSEQ multiplex PCR, and its TCRdb copy is limited to in-frame clones, with some not included. The sample has tens of thousands of clones, about 81% seen once. The CDR3 contains 11 residues. The germline CDR1 and CDR2 sequences are MDHEN and SYDVKM. Trimming shortened V by 6 bases and J by 8 bases, and 10 bases separated the two germline ends. The input for sequencing was unsorted PBMCs, taken 1.5 years after starting antiretroviral therapy. The clonotype originates from a man aged 25 to 40 with HIV. The chain is built from TRBV28 and TRBJ1-1, with D unresolved. CDR3 region: CASSIQGEAFF. For the CDR3, the DNA is TGTGCCAGCAGCATACAAGGGGAAGCTTTCTTT.